These 25 T cell receptor beta chains originate from one sample sequenced in a study of PD-L1 blockade in urothelial cancer. Sample time point: pretreatment peripheral blood. The table came from immunoSEQ multiplex PCR; TCRdb's copy has only in-frame clones and leaves some out. The sample contains some 74,000 clones, roughly 80% of which appear only once. The sample in question was PBMCs, obtained around atezolizumab (anti-PD-L1) treatment. These receptors were taken from a man aged 35-49 years with urothelial cancer.

The rearrangement links TRBV9 to TRBJ2-2; D possibly corresponds to TRBD2 (5 bases). Germline CDR1 is SGDLS and CDR2 is YYNGEE. The V end lost 4 bases, the J end lost 13 bases, and 14 bases lay between the germline ends. The CDR3 totals 12 residues. CDR3 sequence reads: CASSPGRSGLFF. Here the CDR3 DNA reads TGTGCCAGCAGCCCCGGTCGAAGCGGGCTGTTTTTT.

This clone has only a few counts. The gene calls are TRBV6-5 and TRBJ2-7, with D perhaps TRBD1 (5 bases). Trimming removed 8 bases at V and 3 bases at J, with 17 bases between. Germline CDR1 is MNHEY and CDR2 is SVGAGI. The CDR3 totals 14 residues. This CDR3 is CASSRVSGFYEQYF. CDR3 nucleotides: TGTGCCAGCTCCAGGGTTAGTGGATTCTACGAGCAGTACTTC.

This clone was seen once. The gene calls are TRBV9 and TRBJ2-7, with D perhaps TRBD2 (5 bases). Trimming stripped 3 bases from V and 5 bases from J, with 12 bases between. CDR1 SGDLS and CDR2 YYNGEE come from the germline V gene. The CDR3 has 13 residues. The CDR3 region has the DNA TGTGCCAGCAGCGATTACGAGGGCGACGAGCAGTACTTC. Encoded protein: CASSDYEGDEQYF. The variable domain in full, completed from reference TRBV9 and TRBJ2-7, reads DSGVTQTPKHLITATGQRVTLRCSPRSGDLSVYWYQQSLDQGLQFLIQYYNGEERAKGNILERFSAQQFPDLHSELNLSSLELGDSALYFCASSDYEGDEQYFGPGTRLTVT.

The V call is TRBV2, the J call TRBJ2-2; D is unclear. The CDR3 covers 13 residues. Germline CDR1 SNHLY, CDR2 FYNNEI. V gave up 7 bases and J gave up 1 base, with 7 bases separating them. DNA of the CDR3: TGTGCCAGCACTAAGCGGAACACCGGGGAGCTGTTTTTT. This translates into CASTKRNTGELFF.

The chain joins TRBV30 to TRBJ2-5; 8 bases map to TRBD2. With 1 base clipped from V and 4 bases from J, the junction kept 8 bases outside the gene matches. The CDR3 runs to 15 residues. Looked up from germline, CDR1 is GTSNPN and CDR2 is SVGIG (reference sequence). The CDR3 coding sequence is TGTGCCTGGAGTGCTAGTAGCGGGATACGAGAGACCCAGTACTTC. This codes for CAWSASSGIRETQYF. The entire variable domain, with the rest obtained from reference TRBV30 and TRBJ2-5, is as follows: SQTIHQWPATLVQPVGSPLSLECTVEGTSNPNLYWYRQAAGRGLQLLFYSVGIGQISSEVPQNLSASRPQDRQFILSSKKLLLSDSGFYLCAWSASSGIRETQYFGPGTRLLVL.

This clone was detected once. The chain combines TRBV28 with TRBJ1-5; D perhaps matches TRBD1 (5 bases). Germline V gene data show CDR1 as MDHEN and CDR2 as SYDVKM. V lost 7 bases and J lost 8, with 15 bases in between. CDR3 length: 13 amino acids. The CDR3 sequence is CASTRTQDKPQHF. The CDR3 nucleotides read TGTGCCAGCACCCGGACGCAGGACAAGCCCCAGCATTTT.

The V and J genes are TRBV9 and TRBJ2-7; D not certain. From germline, CDR1 is SGDLS and CDR2 YYNGEE. V lost 0 bases and J 0 bases, leaving 10 bases between the germline ends. This CDR3 has 15 residues. The CDR3 loop is CASSVGQEFSYEQYF. CDR3 in DNA: TGTGCCAGCAGCGTAGGGCAGGAATTCTCCTACGAGCAGTACTTC. Supplemented by reference TRBV9 and TRBJ2-7, the full variable domain reads DSGVTQTPKHLITATGQRVTLRCSPRSGDLSVYWYQQSLDQGLQFLIQYYNGEERAKGNILERFSAQQFPDLHSELNLSSLELGDSALYFCASSVGQEFSYEQYFGPGTRLTVT.

This clone was seen a handful of times. The CDR3: CASRDRVAFF. The CDR3 DNA follows: TGTGCCAGCAGAGACAGGGTTGCTTTCTTT. The chain couples TRBV2 to TRBJ1-1; 7 bases fit TRBD1. The CDR3 runs to 10 residues. From germline, CDR1 is SNHLY and CDR2 FYNNEI. J was trimmed by 11 bases and V by 6 bases; bases with no gene match: 3.

J is TRBJ2-7 and V is TRBV7-2; 12 bases are shared with TRBD1. V dropped 2 bases and J dropped 5; count of bases not matched to a gene: 10. Germline V CDR1 and CDR2: SGHTA, FQGNSA. The CDR3 extends over 17 amino acids. The CDR3 reads CASSLRTGTGGSDEQYF. The CDR3 bases are TGTGCCAGCAGCTTACGGACCGGGACAGGGGGCAGCGACGAGCAGTACTTC. The full variable domain, its missing parts supplied by reference TRBV7-2 and TRBJ2-7, is GAGVSQSPSNKVTEKGKDVELRCDPISGHTALYWYRQSLGQGLEFLIYFQGNSAPDKSGLPSDRFSAERTGGSVSTLTIQRTQQEDSAVYLCASSLRTGTGGSDEQYFGPGTRLTVT.

This clone was seen just once. The genes are TRBV10-3 and TRBJ1-2, with 9 bases identical to TRBD1. This CDR3 contains 15 residues. Per germline, CDR1 ENHRY and CDR2 SYGVKD. V was clipped by 6 bases and J by 4 bases; unmatched bases: 9. This CDR3 reads CAISAEGTGTYGYTF. CDR3 bases: TGTGCCATCAGCGCGGAGGGGACAGGGACCTATGGCTACACCTTC.

The rearrangement uses TRBV19 and TRBJ2-4; 9 bases align to TRBD2. CDR1 LNHDA and CDR2 SQIVND come from the germline V gene (reference sequence). Germline trimming cut 5 bases from V and 6 bases from J; bases unmatched to any gene: 5. CDR3 length: 14 amino acids. DNA of the CDR3: TGTGCCAGTAGTTTTAGCGGGAGAGGAAACATTCAGTACTTC. As protein: CASSFSGRGNIQYF.

The rearrangement joins TRBV30 to TRBJ1-2; D possibly corresponds to TRBD1 (5 bases). The germline V gene encodes CDR1 GTSNPN and CDR2 SVGIG (reference sequence). CDR3 length equals 14 residues. The ends were cut back, 3 bases at V and 5 bases at J, with 16 bases in the middle. DNA of the CDR3: TGTGCCTGGAGAGGGGCAGGGCTACTTTATGGCTACACCTTC. Encoded protein: CAWRGAGLLYGYTF. The full variable domain, rest sourced from reference TRBV30 and TRBJ1-2, is SQTIHQWPATLVQPVGSPLSLECTVEGTSNPNLYWYRQAAGRGLQLLFYSVGIGQISSEVPQNLSASRPQDRQFILSSKKLLLSDSGFYLCAWRGAGLLYGYTFGSGTRLTVV.

CDR3 protein: CASSRGLNTEAFF. The CDR3 DNA is TGTGCCAGCAGCAGGGGGCTGAACACTGAAGCTTTCTTT. The J gene is TRBJ1-1, the V gene TRBV28, with TRBD1 matching over 8 bases. The trim removed 6 bases at V and 0 bases at J, leaving 0 bases unmatched. The germline gives CDR1 MDHEN, CDR2 SYDVKM. The CDR3 spans 13 residues.

The chain employs TRBV19 and TRBJ1-1; D perhaps matches TRBD1 (5 bases). The V gene's germline CDR1 is LNHDA and CDR2 SQIVND (reference sequence). Trimming took off 5 bases at V and 0 bases at J, with 7 bases between the two ends. The CDR3 has 13 amino acids. Here the CDR3 reads CASSSQVNTEAFF. The CDR3 DNA reads TGTGCCAGTAGTTCACAGGTGAACACTGAAGCTTTCTTT.

This clone was seen only once. This rearrangement joins TRBV28 to TRBJ2-2; maybe TRBD1 (6 bases). The V gene lost 4 bases and the J gene lost 1 base, with 25 bases spanning the gap. The CDR3 covers 20 residues. The V gene's germline CDR1 is MDHEN and CDR2 SYDVKM. The CDR3 spells CASSSALGHSGWENTGELFF. CDR3 nucleotides: TGTGCCAGCAGTTCCGCCTTGGGACATTCCGGGTGGGAGAACACCGGGGAGCTGTTTTTT.

The chain couples TRBV7-9 to TRBJ2-5, with TRBD1 identical over 8 bases. J lost 4 bases, V lost 5 bases, and 6 bases had no gene match. This CDR3 comprises 14 residues. Germline V gene data show CDR1 as SEHNR and CDR2 as FQNEAQ (reference sequence). CDR3 coding DNA: TGTGCCAGCAGCCAACAGGGGGGTGGAGAGACCCAGTACTTC. Translating it yields CASSQQGGGETQYF.

The chain links TRBV4-2 to TRBJ2-3; 8 bases map to TRBD2. Germline CDR1 and CDR2: LGHNA and YNFKEQ. V lost 1 base and J lost 3; bases outside the gene matches: 18. CDR3 length equals 20 residues. The CDR3 here is CASSQGGGGSGMLGTDTQYF. DNA of the CDR3: TGTGCCAGCAGCCAAGGGGGCGGGGGTAGCGGGATGCTTGGTACAGATACGCAGTATTTT.

The rearrangement joins TRBV28 to TRBJ1-1, with D uncertain. The CDR3 has 13 amino acids. The germline CDR1 and CDR2 sequences are MDHEN and SYDVKM. V lost 2 bases and J lost 9, with 13 bases in between. CDR3 sequence: CASSLGEGRKAFF. The CDR3, as DNA: TGTGCCAGCAGTTTAGGGGAGGGTCGGAAAGCTTTCTTT.

The chain recombines TRBV10-3 with TRBJ1-5; D may be TRBD1 (5 bases). The length of the CDR3 is 14 residues. V shed 8 bases and J shed 7 bases, with 18 bases lying between them. CDR1 ENHRY and CDR2 SYGVKD come from the germline V gene. This CDR3 is CAIPQRVRTQPQHF. The CDR3 nucleotides read TGTGCCATCCCGCAACGGGTAAGGACACAGCCCCAGCATTTT.

The V gene is TRBV5-4, the J gene TRBJ2-7; the D gene is possibly TRBD2 (6 bases). CDR3 size: 14 residues. Germline assignment: CDR1 SGHNT and CDR2 YYREEE (reference sequence). Trimming cost V 5 bases and J 0 bases, with 12 bases left between them. The CDR3 region is CASSTVGSSYEQYF. CDR3 nucleotides: TGTGCCAGCAGTACAGTCGGGAGCTCCTACGAGCAGTACTTC. The complete variable domain, with remaining parts taken from reference TRBV5-4 and TRBJ2-7, reads ETGVTQSPTHLIKTRGQQVTLRCSSQSGHNTVSWYQQALGQGPQFIFQYYREEENGRGNFPPRFSGLQFPNYSSELNVNALELDDSALYLCASSTVGSSYEQYFGPGTRLTVT.

This clone is a singleton in its sample. The gene calls are TRBV5-1 and TRBJ2-5; perhaps TRBD2 as D (7 bases). V was clipped by 4 bases and J by 4 bases, with 17 bases between them. The CDR3 runs to 15 residues. CDR1 SGHRS and CDR2 YFSETQ come from the germline V gene. The CDR3 sequence: CASSQQARGGETQYF. DNA of the CDR3: TGCGCCAGCAGCCAACAAGCGAGGGGGGGAGAGACCCAGTACTTC.

The CDR3 loop reads CASNDLAGTTDTQYF. CDR3 in DNA: TGTGCCAGCAATGACCTAGCGGGAACCACAGATACGCAGTATTTT. V is TRBV28 and J is TRBJ2-3; 9 bases match TRBD2. V lost 7 bases, J lost 2 bases, and 7 bases stayed unmatched. The CDR3 extends over 15 amino acids. Germline lookup yields CDR1 MDHEN and CDR2 SYDVKM.

This clone was seen only once. The V and J genes are TRBV5-1 and TRBJ2-1; TRBD2 matches 11 bases. Germline assignment: CDR1 SGHRS and CDR2 YFSETQ. The V segment lost 4 bases and the J segment 5 bases; nucleotides outside the gene matches: 5. CDR3 length: 15 amino acids. CDR3 region: CASSRTSGSHNEQFF. CDR3 DNA sequence: TGCGCCAGCAGCCGAACTAGCGGGAGCCACAATGAGCAGTTCTTC. The whole variable domain, filled in from reference TRBV5-1 and TRBJ2-1, reads KAGVTQTPRYLIKTRGQQVTLSCSPISGHRSVSWYQQTPGQGLQFLFEYFSETQRNKGNFPGRFSGRQFSNSRSEMNVSTLELGDSALYLCASSRTSGSHNEQFFGPGTRLTVL.

The genes are TRBV7-9 and TRBJ2-6, with D possibly matching TRBD1 (5 bases). This CDR3 region has 18 residues. The germline CDR1 and CDR2 sequences are SEHNR and FQNEAQ (reference sequence). The V end was cut by 0 bases, the J end by 2 bases, with 14 bases between. This chain's CDR3 is CASSLAGQGKAGANVLTF. The CDR3 DNA reads as TGTGCCAGCAGCTTAGCGGGCCAGGGAAAAGCTGGGGCCAACGTCCTGACTTTC.

The chain couples TRBV28 to TRBJ2-7, with a possible D match to TRBD2 (6 bases). The V gene's germline CDR1 is MDHEN and CDR2 SYDVKM. There are 13 residues in the CDR3. V was shortened by 3 bases and J by 2 bases, with 8 bases between the two germline ends. CDR3 region: CASSFGGTYEQYF. The CDR3 nucleotides read TGTGCCAGCAGTTTCGGGGGAACCTACGAGCAGTACTTC.